The 18 T cell receptor beta chains below come from one sample, sequenced in a study of T-cell memory formation after mild COVID-19. TCRdb reanalysed the 5' RACE reads using MiXCR and keeps one entry per CDR3 protein. The sample yields around 300,000 distinct CDR3 sequences, roughly an eighth seen once. Sequencing was performed on PBMCs or a T cell subset sorted from them (not recorded which). These receptors all stem from a man between 18 and 29 years old who had mild COVID-19 (a few samples of this study predate the infection). Cell type and time point are not known.

This sequence joins TRBV18 and TRBJ1-2, with TRBD1 identical over 8 bases. Germline CDR1 reads KGHSH; CDR2 reads LQKENI. The V gene end was trimmed by 3 bases and the J gene end by 4 bases; junction bases not matched to a gene: 4. The CDR3 contains 14 residues. The CDR3 nucleotides are TGTGCCAGCTCACCCACAGGGGGTGCCTATGGCTACACCTTC. Protein sequence: CASSPTGGAYGYTF. The full variable domain, rest sourced from reference TRBV18 and TRBJ1-2, is NAGVMQNPRHLVRRRGQEARLRCSPMKGHSHVYWYRQLPEEGLKFMVYLQKENIIDESGMPKERFSAEFPKEGPSILRIQQVVRGDSAAYFCASSPTGGAYGYTFGSGTRLTVV.

This clonotype was found many times. As DNA, the CDR3 is TGCGCCAGCAGCCAAGGGGCAGGGTATCCCCAAGAGACCCAGTACTTC. It yields the protein CASSQGAGYPQETQYF. The chain joins TRBV4-3 to TRBJ2-5; maybe TRBD1 (5 bases). The CDR3 runs to 16 residues. CDR1 and CDR2 (germline): LGHNA, YSLEER. The V and J ends lost 1 base and 1 base respectively, with 13 bases between them.

This clonotype was seen at least ten times. The J gene is TRBJ2-3, the V gene TRBV5-1; D gene uncertain. This CDR3 is 14 amino acids long. Germline-derived CDR1 and CDR2 are SGHRS and YFSETQ. Trimming removed 4 bases from V and 2 bases from J, with 11 bases in between. Written as DNA, the CDR3 is TGCGCCAGCAGCAAGGACGGATACACAGATACGCAGTATTTT. Translating it yields CASSKDGYTDTQYF.

Many counts were recorded for this clonotype. This chain uses TRBV7-9 with TRBJ2-5, with D possibly TRBD1 on 5 matching bases. This CDR3 has 15 amino acids. Trimming took off 3 bases at V and 2 bases at J, with 13 bases between the two ends. Germline lookup yields CDR1 SEHNR and CDR2 FQNEAQ (reference sequence). The CDR3 here is CASSFSISGQETQYF. DNA of the CDR3: TGTGCCAGCAGCTTCAGTATATCAGGGCAAGAGACCCAGTACTTC.

This chain links TRBV4-1 with TRBJ2-5, with 7 bases aligning to TRBD1. The CDR3 loop spans 16 amino acids. CDR1 is MGHRA and CDR2 is YSYEKL in the germline V gene. V dropped 1 base and J dropped 5; count of bases not matched to a gene: 10. The CDR3 region has the DNA TGCGCCAGCAGCCAAGGACAGGGTACGATCAGGGAGACCCAGTACTTC. Its protein product is CASSQGQGTIRETQYF.

This chain uses TRBV18 with TRBJ1-1; D is ambiguous. Trimming took off 6 bases at V and 5 bases at J, with 22 bases between the two ends. The CDR3 is 16 amino acids. Per the germline V gene, CDR1 is KGHSH and CDR2 is LQKENI. The CDR3 nucleotides are TGTGCCAGCTCTCCTTCTTCCCGGAGGGCGAGGACTGAAGCTTTCTTT. Translated: CASSPSSRRARTEAFF. Using reference TRBV18 and TRBJ1-1 for the parts outside the CDR3, the full variable domain is NAGVMQNPRHLVRRRGQEARLRCSPMKGHSHVYWYRQLPEEGLKFMVYLQKENIIDESGMPKERFSAEFPKEGPSILRIQQVVRGDSAAYFCASSPSSRRARTEAFFGQGTRLTVV.

The chain joins TRBV7-9 to TRBJ2-5; weak D call: TRBD2 (5 bases). Deletions cut 2 bases from V and 0 bases from J, with 10 bases between. The CDR3 is 15 amino acids. Germline CDR1 reads SEHNR; CDR2 reads FQNEAQ (reference sequence). CDR3 nucleotide sequence: TGTGCCAGCAGCTTATGGCAGCGGTACCAAGAGACCCAGTACTTC. As protein: CASSLWQRYQETQYF.

CDR3 protein: CASSLNPEELSSYNEQFF. In nucleotides, the CDR3 is TGTGCCAGCAGCTTGAACCCCGAGGAACTCAGCTCCTACAATGAGCAGTTCTTC. V gene TRBV11-3 combines with J gene TRBJ2-1; D is uncertain. The CDR3 has 18 amino acids. V lost 3 bases and J 0 bases, leaving 18 bases between the germline ends. The germline V gene has CDR1 SGHNT and CDR2 YENEEA.

The chain links TRBV11-2 to TRBJ2-1, with D perhaps matching TRBD1 or TRBD2 (5 bases each). Germline lookup yields CDR1 SGHAT and CDR2 FQNNGV. CDR3 length: 16 residues. The ends were cut back, 5 bases at V and 2 bases at J, with 16 bases in the middle. The CDR3 loop is CASSPGRSQAYNEQFF. As DNA, the CDR3 is TGTGCCAGCAGCCCAGGGAGATCACAGGCCTACAATGAGCAGTTCTTC.

This clonotype was observed a few times. This chain links TRBV7-2 with TRBJ1-2; 7 nucleotides line up with TRBD1. J gave up 13 bases and V 1 base, and 6 bases lay outside the gene matches. The CDR3 contains 12 residues. Germline lookup yields CDR1 SGHTA and CDR2 FQGNSA. The CDR3 region is CASSLDNRGITF. The CDR3 nucleotides read TGTGCCAGCAGCTTAGATAACAGGGGTATCACCTTC.

There are a few counts of this clonotype. V gene TRBV7-2 combines with J gene TRBJ2-4, with D perhaps TRBD2 (5 bases). Per the germline V gene, CDR1 is SGHTA and CDR2 is FQGNSA. The CDR3 extends over 18 amino acids. V lost 1 base and J lost 6, with 22 bases in between. In nucleotides, the CDR3 is TGTGCCAGCAGCTTAGTGGAGGTTTGGAGGATCGGAGCAAACATTCAGTACTTC. Its translation is CASSLVEVWRIGANIQYF.

J is TRBJ1-2 and V is TRBV5-1; 9 bases are a match to TRBD1. CDR1 is SGHRS, CDR2 YFSETQ, per germline. CDR3 length equals 15 residues. Trimming took 2 bases from V and 6 from J; bases not matched to a gene: 8. For the CDR3, the DNA is TGCGCCAGCAGCTTAACCGGGACAGGGAAAGATGGCTACACCTTC. This sequence encodes CASSLTGTGKDGYTF.

This clonotype was seen more than once but under ten times. The chain uses TRBV12-3 or TRBV12-4 and TRBJ2-7, with 7 bases lining up with TRBD2. The CDR3 has 14 amino acids. V shed 4 bases, J shed 5 bases, and the junction held 8 bases outside the gene matches. DNA for the CDR3: TGTGCCAGCAGTTACAGGACTAGTCTGAACGAGCAGTACTTC. Translation: CASSYRTSLNEQYF.

The chain couples TRBV7-2 to TRBJ1-6; the D gene is possibly TRBD1 (6 bases). Trimming took off 2 bases at V and 9 bases at J, with 29 bases between the two ends. CDR3 size: 20 residues. From germline, CDR1 is SGHTA and CDR2 FQGNSA. In nucleotides, the CDR3 is TGTGCCAGCAGCTTAATTCGCCTCCATGGGACAAGGGTTGAGGTTTCACCCCTCCACTTT. Translation: CASSLIRLHGTRVEVSPLHF.

This clonotype was found a few times. The chain is built from TRBV4-1 and TRBJ2-2; 7 bases line up with TRBD2. J gave up 1 base and V 3 bases, and 2 bases lay outside the gene matches. The CDR3 runs 15 residues. CDR1 and CDR2 from the germline V gene are MGHRA and YSYEKL. Written as DNA, the CDR3 is TGCGCCAGCAGCCAGGGGGGGATGAACACCGGGGAGCTGTTTTTT. Protein: CASSQGGMNTGELFF.

The gene calls are TRBV6-6 and TRBJ1-1; D is unclear. Per germline, CDR1 MNHNY and CDR2 SVGAGI (reference sequence). The length of the CDR3 is 14 residues. Trimming took 2 bases from V and 0 from J, leaving 7 bases between them. CDR3 sequence reads: CASSYEGLNTEAFF. The CDR3 DNA sequence: TGTGCCAGCAGTTACGAGGGCCTGAACACTGAAGCTTTCTTT.

This clonotype was counted at least ten times. The rearrangement joins TRBV7-9 to TRBJ1-1; perhaps TRBD1 as D (5 bases). The CDR3 runs 15 residues. Per the germline V gene, CDR1 is SEHNR and CDR2 is FQNEAQ (reference sequence). Trimming took 5 bases from V and 1 from J, leaving 14 bases between them. The CDR3 region is CASSTFDSTNTEAFF. For the CDR3, the DNA is TGTGCCAGCAGCACCTTCGACAGTACGAACACTGAAGCTTTCTTT.

V and J are TRBV3-1 and TRBJ2-7, with 9 bases lining up with TRBD2. The CDR3 contains 15 residues. Germline V CDR1 and CDR2: LGHDT, YNNKEL (reference sequence). V shed 0 bases, J shed 3 bases, and the junction held 3 bases outside the gene matches. As DNA, the CDR3 is TGTGCCAGCAGCCAAGACCCAGCGGGAGGCTACGAGCAGTACTTC. It specifies CASSQDPAGGYEQYF.